This T cell receptor (beta chain) is drawn from a study of cytomegalovirus exposure and HLA in healthy donors. In the study overall: The early release's HLA-typed donors yielded tens of millions of unique TCRs.

Every donor was a healthy person donating bone marrow. V trimming: 8 bases; J trimming: 8 bases; junction bases outside the gene matches: 9. Germline V gene sequence: CDR1 MNHEY, CDR2 SMNVEV (reference sequence). This CDR3 region has 14 residues. General study findings and limits: Rare TCR sequences dominated, though some public TCRs recurred in many donors.

The PCR was carried out with 60 Vbeta primers and 13 Jbeta primers. Produced via immunoSEQ multiplex PCR; TCRdb's table is partial and in-frame only. Of under 200,000 clones listed, roughly 87% are singletons. A word on this clone: Its antigen is currently unknown.

The V gene is TRBV27, the J gene TRBJ1-4, with TRBD1 matching 9 bases. The source is a woman in her thirties in good health and CMV-seronegative. Sample: PBMCs. The CDR3 spells CASGIGTGREKLFF. CDR3 nucleotide sequence: TGTGCCAGCGGCATCGGGACAGGGAGAGAAAAACTGTTTTTT.